The next 21 T cell receptor beta chains were all read from a single sample in a study of tumor-infiltrating lymphocytes in primary liver carcinoma listed by TCRdb under 2017. TRIzol reagent was used to extract blood RNA from unsorted whole blood, while the DNeasy Blood & Tissue kit provided the germline DNA. Reads for this sample came from an Illumina HiSeq 2500. Starting from approximately 500 ng total RNA, TCRbeta-specific cDNA was produced by reverse transcription with a constant-region primer and ProtoScript II reverse transcriptase. TCRbeta libraries were built with three nested multiplex PCR rounds, a slightly modified ARM-PCR procedure. Each of the first two PCR rounds ran for about 10 cycles and used multiplex TRBV1-TRBV30 forward primers together with a Cbeta reverse primer. TCRdb itself trimmed the public reads at Q25 with fastp, ran MiXCR and retained productive beta chains. Rows are unified per CDR3 protein, each entry keeping the most common DNA and genes. The sample records about 200,000 distinct CDR3 sequences, less than 75% of which are singletons. The ten largest clones represent 6% to 8.5% of the sample.

Sequenced sample: peripheral blood. These receptors all stem from an older woman with primary liver carcinoma and hepatitis B virus infection.

In regard to this clonotype: One end of the junction does not line up with germline, which may come from a read error. The rearrangement links TRBV6-5 to TRBJ2-7, with a weak D call TRBD1 (6 bases). The CDR3 totals 16 residues. In germline, CDR1 is MNHEY, CDR2 SVGAGI. The chain's CDR3 is CASSYSTETGFYDQYF. The CDR3 DNA sequence: TGTGCCAGTAGTTACTCGACGGAGACAGGCTTCTATGATCAGTACTTC.

Concerning this clonotype: This may come from a read error, since a much larger clone is one base off. This chain uses TRBV4-2 with TRBJ1-2; a weak D match, TRBD1 (5 bases). V was pared by 4 bases and J by 1 base, with 10 bases between. CDR3 length: 14 residues. CDR1 and CDR2 from the germline V gene are LGHNA and YNFKEQ. The CDR3 here is CASSPGGSNYGYTF. In nucleotides, the CDR3 is TGTGCCAGCAGCCCGGGGGGGAGTAACTATGGCTACACCTTC.

Remarks on this clonotype: This may be a read error: a much more frequent sequence differs by one nucleotide. This chain uses TRBV28 with TRBJ2-1, with a possible D match to TRBD2 (5 bases). CDR1 MDHEN and CDR2 SYDVKM come from the germline V gene. The CDR3 contains 14 residues. V lost 2 bases to trimming and J lost 6 bases, with 11 bases between them. The CDR3 loop is CASSLPTNRNEQFF. Written as DNA, the CDR3 is TGTGCCAGCAGTTTACCGACTAACCGCAATGAGCAGTTCTTC.

The chain joins TRBV28 to TRBJ2-2, with 8 bases aligning to TRBD1. Trimming cost V 2 bases and J 3 bases; bases outside gene matches: 2. CDR3 length: 15 amino acids. Per the germline V gene, CDR1 is MDHEN and CDR2 is SYDVKM. CDR3 protein: CASSLRDRYTGELFF. The CDR3 region has the DNA TGTGCCAGCAGTTTAAGGGACAGGTACACCGGGGAGCTGTTTTTT.

Turning to this clonotype: It may be a read error: a sequence one base away is much more abundant. V is TRBV10-1 and J is TRBJ2-1, with D possibly called TRBD1 or TRBD2 (5 bases each). Germline CDR1 and CDR2: WNHNN and SYGVQD (reference sequence). The CDR3 totals 15 residues. V gave up 6 bases and J gave up 0 bases, with 12 bases separating them. The chain's CDR3 is CASSRGQSSYNEQFF. CDR3 in DNA: TGCGCCAGCAGCCGGGGCCAAAGCTCCTACAATGAGCAGTTCTTC.

The chain uses TRBV28 and TRBJ2-7; D is possibly TRBD1 or TRBD2 (5 bases each). CDR3 length equals 15 residues. Trimming removed 6 bases at V and 2 bases at J, with 17 bases between. Germline assignment: CDR1 MDHEN and CDR2 SYDVKM. For the CDR3, the DNA is TGTGCCAGCAGGCGCATGGGGGAGACCACCTACGAGCAGTACTTC. Protein product: CASRRMGETTYEQYF.

The chain joins TRBV15 to TRBJ2-7, with no clear D. V was trimmed by 0 bases and J by 2 bases, leaving 14 bases between them. From germline, CDR1 is LNHNV and CDR2 YYDKDF (reference sequence). The CDR3 is 16 amino acids. As DNA, the CDR3 is TGTGCCACCAGCAGAGATGATCTGAGACATCCCTACGAGCAGTACTTC. It is translated as CATSRDDLRHPYEQYF.

This clonotype was seen just once. The junction differs from germline at one of its ends, possibly a read error. The chain joins TRBV11-2 to TRBJ2-7; D is unresolved. Looked up from germline, CDR1 is SGHAT and CDR2 is FQNNGV. CDR3 length equals 15 residues. For the CDR3, the DNA is TGTGACAGCAGTCATACTTTCCACGGCTCCTACGAGCAGTACTTC. This codes for CDSSHTFHGSYEQYF.

About this clonotype itself: A much larger clone lies one base from this, so it may be a read error. The genes are TRBV7-8 and TRBJ2-2; 14 nucleotides align to TRBD2. The CDR3 totals 19 residues. CDR1 is SGHVS, CDR2 FQNEAQ, per germline. The CDR3 DNA reads TGTGCCAGCAGCTGGGGGAGGGGACTAGCGGGAGAGAAGACCGGGGAGCAGTTTTTT. Its translation: CASSWGRGLAGEKTGEQFF.

Ten or more counts support this clonotype. The chain links TRBV6-6 to TRBJ2-1; TRBD2 aligns across 10 bases. CDR3 length: 15 residues. The V gene's germline CDR1 is MNHNY and CDR2 SVGAGI (reference sequence). The trim removed 4 bases at V and 5 bases at J, leaving 5 bases unmatched. This CDR3 is CASSSPGTSDNEQFF. For the CDR3, the DNA is TGTGCCAGCAGTTCACCCGGGACTAGCGACAATGAGCAGTTCTTC.

This clonotype was seen ten or more times. V is TRBV11-1 and J is TRBJ2-3; TRBD2 is a possible D gene (6 bases). CDR1 and CDR2 (germline): SGHAT, FQDESV (reference sequence). V lost 5 bases to trimming and J lost 4 bases, with 16 bases between them. The CDR3 runs 15 residues. The CDR3 region has the DNA TGTGCCAGCAGCCTGGCGGGAATCCCCCCAGATACGCAGTATTTT. It encodes CASSLAGIPPDTQYF.

Comment on this clonotype: Sequence at one end of the junction differs from germline and may be a read error. The V call is TRBV7-9, the J call TRBJ2-7; D possibly matches TRBD1 or TRBD2 (5 bases each). From germline, CDR1 is SEHNR and CDR2 FQNEAQ (reference sequence). The CDR3 has 17 amino acids. The CDR3, as DNA: TGTGCCAGTAGCCCCACGGGGCGACAAATGGCCTCCTGCGAGCAGTACTTC. Its translation: CASSPTGRQMASCEQYF. The entire variable domain, with the rest obtained from reference TRBV7-9 and TRBJ2-7, is as follows: DTGVSQNPRHKITKRGQNVTFRCDPISEHNRLYWYRQTLGQGPEFLTYFQNEAQLEKSRLLSDRFSAERPKGSFSTLEIQRTEQGDSAMYLCASSPTGRQMASCEQYFGPGTRLTVT.

For this clonotype: The junction departs from germline at one end; a sequencing error may be responsible. The rearrangement uses TRBV29-1 and TRBJ1-5; 9 bases agree with TRBD1. CDR1 is SQVTM, CDR2 ANQGSEA, per germline. This CDR3 has 12 amino acids. CDR3 sequence: CSIGTGNQSQHF. The DNA for the CDR3 is TGCAGCATTGGGACAGGGAATCAGTCCCAGCATTTT.

A note on this clonotype: A much larger clonotype is one base distant, so this may be a read error. This chain uses TRBV12-5 with TRBJ2-7; 9 bases match TRBD1. Germline V gene lookup returns CDR1 LGHNT and CDR2 FRNRAP. This CDR3 is built from 15 residues. CDR3 sequence (DNA): TGTGCTAGTGATTTGGGACAGGGAAACGCCTACGAGCAGTACTTC. It is translated as CASDLGQGNAYEQYF.

CDR3 DNA: TGTGCCAGCAGTCTAGCGGGAGAACCCTACGAGCAGTTCTTC. It encodes CASSLAGEPYEQFF. This rearrangement joins TRBV28 to TRBJ2-7, with 10 nucleotides matching TRBD2. The end of the DNA is better explained by TRBJ2-1, so the J call may be wrong. Germline lookup yields CDR1 MDHEN and CDR2 SYDVKM. There are 14 residues in the CDR3.

Worth noting for this clonotype: Since no conserved phenylalanine or tryptophan closes the CDR3, a read error is the likely cause. The rearrangement uses TRBV7-8 and TRBJ2-1; tentatively, D is TRBD1 or TRBD2 (5 bases each). Trimming took off 5 bases at V and 8 bases at J, with 16 bases between the two ends. The germline V gene has CDR1 SGHVS and CDR2 FQNEAQ. The CDR3 spans 14 residues. As DNA, the CDR3 is TGTGCCAGCAGCCACCACCGGGGCGCGGATGAGCAGTTCTCC. Its translation is CASSHHRGADEQFS.

This clonotype showed up just a few times. One base away lies a much larger clone, so this may be a sequencing read error. The rearrangement links TRBV6-5 to TRBJ2-7, with D possibly being TRBD1 (6 bases). V dropped 5 bases and J dropped 2 bases, with 16 bases sitting between them. CDR1 MNHEY and CDR2 SVGAGI come from the germline V gene. The CDR3 runs 15 residues. The CDR3 here is CASSAARRGPYEQYF. The CDR3 bases are TGTGCCAGCAGTGCAGCGCGCAGGGGTCCCTACGAGCAGTACTTC.

This clonotype turned up a few times. This chain joins TRBV10-3 and TRBJ2-2; 7 bases fit TRBD2. V was pared by 6 bases and J by 5 bases, with 12 bases of the junction left unmatched. The CDR3 spans 16 residues. Germline V gene lookup returns CDR1 ENHRY and CDR2 SYGVKD. CDR3 bases: TGTGCCATCAGCCTAGGGGACGGGAGGCGGACCGGGGAGCTGTTTTTT. Amino acids: CAISLGDGRRTGELFF.

Points on this clonotype: Mismatch with germline at one junction end may stem from a read error. The J gene is TRBJ2-1, the V gene TRBV7-9, with D possibly TRBD2 on 5 matching bases. In germline, CDR1 is SEHNR, CDR2 FQNEAQ (reference sequence). The CDR3 contains 15 residues. The CDR3 DNA reads as TGCGCCAGCAGCTTACCGGGGAGCTCCTACAATGAGCAGTTCTTC. It codes for CASSLPGSSYNEQFF.

The chain couples TRBV10-3 to TRBJ2-1, with D perhaps TRBD2 (5 bases). The CDR3 has 15 residues. Trimming took 6 bases from V and 1 from J, leaving 13 bases between them. Germline V CDR1 and CDR2: ENHRY, SYGVKD. The CDR3 sequence is CAISPTIQSYNEQFF. The CDR3 region has the DNA TGTGCCATCAGCCCGACTATCCAATCCTACAATGAGCAGTTCTTC.

On this clonotype itself: With a much larger clone just one base away, this may be a read error. The chain joins TRBV6-5 to TRBJ2-4, with D uncertain. Germline CDR1 and CDR2: MNHEY and SVGAGI. V lost 6 bases and J lost 0, with 12 bases in between. The CDR3 totals 15 residues. CDR3 in DNA: TGTGCCAGCAGCACTCGGTGGGTAGCCAAAAACATTCAGTACTTC. The encoded protein is CASSTRWVAKNIQYF.